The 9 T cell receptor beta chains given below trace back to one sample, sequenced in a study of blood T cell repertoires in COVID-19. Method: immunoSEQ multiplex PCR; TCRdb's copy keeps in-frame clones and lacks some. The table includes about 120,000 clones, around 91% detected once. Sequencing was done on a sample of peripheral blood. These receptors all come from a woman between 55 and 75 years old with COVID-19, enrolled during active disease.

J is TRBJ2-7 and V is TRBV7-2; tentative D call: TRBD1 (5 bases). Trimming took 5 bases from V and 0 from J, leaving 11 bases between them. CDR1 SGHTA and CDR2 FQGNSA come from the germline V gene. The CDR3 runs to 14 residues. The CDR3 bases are TGTGCCAGCAGCGACCAGGGTAACTCCTACGAGCAGTACTTC. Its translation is CASSDQGNSYEQYF.

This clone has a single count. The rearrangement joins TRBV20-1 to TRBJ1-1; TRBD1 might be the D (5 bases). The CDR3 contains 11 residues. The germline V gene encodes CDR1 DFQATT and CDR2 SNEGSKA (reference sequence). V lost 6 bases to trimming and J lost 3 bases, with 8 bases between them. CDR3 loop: CSAEGDTEAFF. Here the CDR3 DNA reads TGCAGTGCGGAAGGGGACACTGAAGCTTTCTTT.

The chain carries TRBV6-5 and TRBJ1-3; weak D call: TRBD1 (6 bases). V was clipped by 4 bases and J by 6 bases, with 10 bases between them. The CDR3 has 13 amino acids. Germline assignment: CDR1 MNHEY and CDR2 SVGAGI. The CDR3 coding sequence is TGTGCCAGCAGTTCGACAGGAATAAACACCATATATTTT. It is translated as CASSSTGINTIYF.

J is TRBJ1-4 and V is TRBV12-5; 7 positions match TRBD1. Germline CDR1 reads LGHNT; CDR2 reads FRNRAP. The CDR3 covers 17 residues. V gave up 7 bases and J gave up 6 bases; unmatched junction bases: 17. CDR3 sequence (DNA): TGTGCTAGTGCCCGAGGGGCAGGGGGTTGGAAGTATGAAAAACTGTTTTTT. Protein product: CASARGAGGWKYEKLFF. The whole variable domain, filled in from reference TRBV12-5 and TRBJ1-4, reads DARVTQTPRHKVTEMGQEVTMRCQPILGHNTVFWYRQTMMQGLELLAYFRNRAPLDDSGMPKDRFSAEMPDATLATLKIQPSEPRDSAVYFCASARGAGGWKYEKLFFGSGTQLSVL.

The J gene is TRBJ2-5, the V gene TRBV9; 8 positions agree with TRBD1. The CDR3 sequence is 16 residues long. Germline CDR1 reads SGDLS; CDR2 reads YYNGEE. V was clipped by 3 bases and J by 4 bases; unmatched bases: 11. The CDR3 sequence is CASSAESGQGTETQYF. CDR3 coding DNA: TGTGCCAGCAGCGCGGAATCCGGACAGGGCACAGAGACCCAGTACTTC.

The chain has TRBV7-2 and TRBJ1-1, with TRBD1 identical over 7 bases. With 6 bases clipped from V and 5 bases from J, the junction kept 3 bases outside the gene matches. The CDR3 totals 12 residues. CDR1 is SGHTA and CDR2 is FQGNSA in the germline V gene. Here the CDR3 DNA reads TGTGCCAGCAGGATACAGGGGACTGAAGCTTTCTTT. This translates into CASRIQGTEAFF.

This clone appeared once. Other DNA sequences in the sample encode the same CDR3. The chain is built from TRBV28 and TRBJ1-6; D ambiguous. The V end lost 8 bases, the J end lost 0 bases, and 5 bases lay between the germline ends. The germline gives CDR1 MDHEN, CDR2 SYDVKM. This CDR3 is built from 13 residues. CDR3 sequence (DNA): TGTGCCAGCCTGAGCTCCTATAATTCACCCCTCCACTTT. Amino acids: CASLSSYNSPLHF.

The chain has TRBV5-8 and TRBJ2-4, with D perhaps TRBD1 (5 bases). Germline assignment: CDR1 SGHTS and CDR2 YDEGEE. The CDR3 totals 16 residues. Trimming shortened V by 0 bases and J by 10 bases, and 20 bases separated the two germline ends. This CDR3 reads CASSLAVSYDSQIQYF. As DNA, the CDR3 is TGTGCCAGCAGCTTGGCCGTCTCGTACGACAGTCAAATTCAGTACTTC. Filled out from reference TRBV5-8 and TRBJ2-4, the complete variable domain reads EAGVTQSPTHLIKTRGQQATLRCSPISGHTSVYWYQQALGLGLQFLLWYDEGEERNRGNFPPRFSGRQFPNYSSELNVNALELEDSALYLCASSLAVSYDSQIQYFGAGTRLSVL.

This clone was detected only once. This chain's CDR3 is CASSSSGGAFNEQFF. The CDR3 nucleotides are TGTGCCAGCAGCTCTAGCGGGGGGGCCTTCAATGAGCAGTTCTTC. The chain joins TRBV7-2 to TRBJ2-1; 12 bases map to TRBD2. Trimming took 4 bases from V and 6 from J; bases not matched to a gene: 4. The CDR3 is made up of 15 amino acids. From germline, CDR1 is SGHTA and CDR2 FQGNSA. The full variable domain, its missing parts supplied by reference TRBV7-2 and TRBJ2-1, is GAGVSQSPSNKVTEKGKDVELRCDPISGHTALYWYRQSLGQGLEFLIYFQGNSAPDKSGLPSDRFSAERTGGSVSTLTIQRTQQEDSAVYLCASSSSGGAFNEQFFGPGTRLTVL.